This record covers a single TCR beta chain. The antigen it recognizes is unknown. Per-base qualities were not stored, and no clone one base away is much larger. This specimen comes from a study of blood T cell repertoires in COVID-19 (dated by TCRdb to between 2020 and 2021). For the wider study: Samples covering the acute and convalescent phases of COVID-19 were provided by collaborators in the United States, Italy and Spain. Sample metadata almost always included a de-identified subject ID, COVID-19 status, age in years and sex. Where available, HLA class I and class II types were taken from metadata supplied by the sample provider and were not determined by assay-based typing. The dataset comprised deeply sampled blood TCRbeta repertoires from subjects exposed to, actively infected with, or recovered from COVID-19. The repertoires were made available in a free public database intended to serve as a resource for research on the immune response to SARS-CoV-2. The prospective study material was composed of cDNA or gDNA derived from T cells, B-cell-depleted T cells, or PBMCs. Samples were obtained from the ongoing ImmuneRACE study (first 160 participants) and from 1,254 subjects provided by 6 global collaborators. What the authors observed across the whole study: The quantity of clinical and demographic metadata differed by source and by participant and was supplied without curation.

From the cysteine up to the phenylalanine, the CDR3 has a length of 17 residues. The read is trimmed to its CDR3 DNA, 51 bases read in frame from base 1. The junction shows trimming of 1 base on V and 3 bases on J, and the gene matches do not reach 8 bases of it. CDR1 SEHNR and CDR2 FQNEAQ are derived from the germline V gene (reference sequence). Whole blood was collected in K2EDTA tubes by collaborating institutions according to the institutions' own protocols. For TCRbeta analysis, collaborators shipped samples in one of three forms: frozen whole blood, isolated PBMCs, or DNA extracted from either of those sample types. TCRbeta CDR3 regions were amplified from genomic DNA by means of the immunoSEQ Assay, a bias-controlled multiplex PCR. The authors' analysis ran thus. The number of nucleated cells in each sample was estimated from the amplification of reference gene primers within the assay. To quantify the absolute abundance of each unique TCRbeta CDR3 rearrangement, sequence reads were collapsed and filtered. For each sample, productive Simpson clonality was calculated as the square root of Simpson's diversity index across productive rearrangements. TCRdb took over this immuneACCESS table, retaining in-frame rearrangements with V and J assigned. Such tables are incomplete; in checked studies, under half of the missing clones stem from an unresolved V gene, and the remainder is unexplained. That table gives V, J and clone size, and the DNA gave D and trimming. Here the sample has some 260,000 clones; more than 70% occur a single time. The ten most abundant clones make up 3.1% of the sample.

Rearrangement joined TRBV7-9 to TRBJ1-4; TRBD1 matches 7 bases in the middle. The material sequenced was peripheral blood. This receptor was obtained from a woman aged 18 to 35 with acute or convalescent COVID-19. CDR3 protein: CASSLVGTERANEKLFF. The DNA sequence is given as TGTGCCAGCAGCTTAGTAGGGACAGAGAGAGCTAATGAAAAACTGTTTTTT.